The sequence of this T cell receptor (beta chain) was determined in a study of T-cell memory formation after mild COVID-19. This clonotype was seen more than once but under ten times. The target antigen is unknown. Constant-segment primers were used for 5'RACE, and the resulting TCR alpha and TCR beta cDNA libraries carried sample barcodes and UMIs. TCRdb reanalysed the 5' RACE reads using MiXCR and keeps one entry per CDR3 protein. This sample has over 500,000 distinct CDR3 sequences, with about 18% found just once. Study conclusions and caveats: Researchers could not confirm that second-wave clones peaking on day 37 targeted SARS-CoV-2. A balance of CD4 and CD8 characterized clones contracting day 15 to 85, whereas later expanders leaned CD4+.

V lost 2 bases and J lost 6, with 8 bases in between. The germline gives CDR1 GTSNPN, CDR2 SVGIG (reference sequence). The CDR3 runs 11 residues. This chain uses TRBV30 with TRBJ2-7; TRBD1 might be the D (6 bases). The material sequenced was PBMCs or a T cell subset sorted from them (not recorded which). This TCR derives from an adult woman who had mild COVID-19 (a few samples of this study predate the infection). Cell type and time point are not known. The CDR3 is CAWSRGGEQYF. As DNA, the CDR3 is TGTGCCTGGAGTAGAGGGGGCGAGCAGTACTTC.